This record looks at one T cell receptor (beta chain) sequence and its context. Its specificity is not known. Sequencing was performed with immunoSEQ multiplex PCR; in TCRdb, only in-frame clones are kept and a portion is missing. The table lists some 200,000 clones, roughly 91% of them singletons. The data were obtained in a study of T cell responses to AZD1222 COVID-19 vaccine. Study-wide points: Unmutated variant regions reportedly attract nearly half of all spike-specific TCRs. No day 14 peak samples; only post-peak repertoires were characterized. The donor group comprised mostly white British people and more females; the analysis possibly underestimated clonal diversity. At baseline, just six or seven AZD1222 recipients tested seropositive.

The sequences come from peripheral blood, collected on day 0 of AZD1222 vaccination. This TCR was recovered from an adult in good health.

Written as DNA, the CDR3 is TGTGCCAGCAGCGTAGGTCTGCGCCAGGGGACCCAGTACTTC. It encodes CASSVGLRQGTQYF. V gene TRBV9 combines with J gene TRBJ2-5; D might be TRBD1 (5 bases). V lost 0 bases, J lost 7 bases, and 13 bases lay in between. CDR1 and CDR2 (germline): SGDLS, YYNGEE. The CDR3 is made up of 14 amino acids.